What follows describes a single TCR beta chain. What it binds is unknown. The entry originates in a study of shared clonotypes between healthy human individuals. Template for every sorted-subset replicate PCR totaled approximately 200 ng DNA, 25,000 to 35,000 T cell genomes. Source study methods: Because ImmunoSEQ provided only junction sequences with no quality scores, the filtering differed. Data came from immunoSEQ multiplex PCR; TCRdb stores just in-frame clones and leaves some out. The DNA was the basis for D and trimming; V, J and clone size are from that table. The repertoire holds some 1,900,000 clones, with just under 95% as singletons. Trimming shortened V by 6 bases and J by 7 bases, and 25 bases separated the two germline ends. The germline V gene encodes CDR1 KGHSH and CDR2 LQKENI. This CDR3 comprises 17 residues. As defined, naive CD8 cells were CD45RO-negative and positively selected for CCR7, with terminally differentiated effector memory CD45RA+ cells excluded.

General study points: The naive CD4 repertoires of several donors were compared, and roughly 5% of clonotypes were shared. Naive subsets tended to show greater estimated richness than memory subsets.

The source of this sequence is a man aged 18 to 35 in good health. The sequenced sample was naive CD8+ T cells sorted from blood. J is TRBJ2-1 and V is TRBV18, with D tentatively TRBD2 (6 bases). CDR3 residues: CASSPPPGTGFGNEQFF. CDR3 nucleotides: TGTGCCAGCTCCCCTCCCCCCGGGACTGGCTTTGGGAATGAGCAGTTCTTC.